Listed below are T cell receptor beta chains from one sample, sequenced in a study of blood T cell repertoires in COVID-19. Measured with immunoSEQ multiplex PCR; TCRdb has only the in-frame clones, and not every one. The sample lists fewer than 60,000 clones, about four fifths occurring once. Sequencing was done on a sample of peripheral blood. The receptors shown here come from a man between 65 and 79 years old with active COVID-19. Each CDR3 is given with its conserved first and last residue. The order of the fields is D gene, clone size, V gene, CDR3 length, J gene, CDR3 protein, CDR3 DNA. A D gene is named only where the DNA matches it firmly. Clone size, where shown, is once, few, many, or a class for clones that have expanded.

d_call: .
clone_size: .
v_call: TRBV4-3
cdr3_length: 15
j_call: TRBJ1-6
cdr3_aa: CASSQEVQGSSPLHF
cdr3_nt: TGCGCCAGCAGCCAAGAGGTACAGGGAAGTTCACCCCTCCACTTT

d_call: TRBD1
clone_size: .
v_call: TRBV6-6
cdr3_length: 14
j_call: TRBJ2-7
cdr3_aa: CASSYLGQAYEQYF
cdr3_nt: TGTGCCAGCAGTTACCTGGGACAGGCCTACGAGCAGTACTTC

d_call: TRBD2
clone_size: .
v_call: TRBV6-5
cdr3_length: 15
j_call: TRBJ2-3
cdr3_aa: CASSSASGHTDTQYF
cdr3_nt: TGTGCCAGCAGTTCGGCTAGCGGGCACACAGATACGCAGTATTTT

d_call: TRBD2
clone_size: .
v_call: TRBV5-4
cdr3_length: 17
j_call: TRBJ2-5
cdr3_aa: CASSGASGGASQETQYF
cdr3_nt: TGTGCCAGCAGCGGGGCCAGCGGGGGGGCCTCCCAAGAGACCCAGTACTTC

d_call: TRBD1
clone_size: few
v_call: TRBV6-5
cdr3_length: 14
j_call: TRBJ2-7
cdr3_aa: CASTSGTGQYEQYF
cdr3_nt: TGTGCCAGCACGTCCGGGACAGGTCAATACGAGCAGTACTTC

d_call: .
clone_size: .
v_call: TRBV28
cdr3_length: 17
j_call: TRBJ1-5
cdr3_aa: CASRFRPLGRGDQPQHF
cdr3_nt: TGTGCCAGCAGATTTCGACCTCTGGGGCGGGGGGATCAGCCCCAGCATTTT

d_call: .
clone_size: .
v_call: TRBV19
cdr3_length: 15
j_call: TRBJ1-1
cdr3_aa: CASSIRGAANTEAFF
cdr3_nt: TGTGCCAGTAGTATCCGGGGGGCGGCGAACACTGAAGCTTTCTTT

d_call: TRBD1
clone_size: .
v_call: TRBV9
cdr3_length: 15
j_call: TRBJ1-2
cdr3_aa: CASSPGTGGPYGYTF
cdr3_nt: TGTGCCAGCAGCCCCGGGACAGGGGGACCCTATGGCTACACCTTC

d_call: TRBD2
clone_size: .
v_call: TRBV7-3
cdr3_length: 15
j_call: TRBJ2-7
cdr3_aa: CASSLSGGKSYEQYF
cdr3_nt: TGTGCCAGCAGCTTATCGGGGGGGAAGTCCTACGAGCAGTACTTC

d_call: TRBD1
clone_size: .
v_call: TRBV6-1
cdr3_length: 15
j_call: TRBJ1-6
cdr3_aa: CASSEDRENNSPLHF
cdr3_nt: TGTGCCAGCAGTGAGGACAGGGAGAATAATTCACCCCTCCACTTT